This TCR beta chain was recorded in a study of OX40 agonist ivuxolimab in advanced cancers. Overall study: Six ivuxolimab dose levels, 0.01 to 10 mg/kg, were given intravenously every 2 weeks.

From germline, CDR1 is SNHLY and CDR2 FYNNEI. Trimming removed 7 bases at V and 0 bases at J, with 13 bases between. CDR3 length: 15 residues. Measured with immunoSEQ multiplex PCR; TCRdb has only the in-frame clones, and not every one. Counted here are 7,500 to 8,500 clones, about four fifths occurring once; the ten biggest clones make up roughly 34%. Of note for this clone: Its specificity is unknown.

Broader study findings: Clonal expansion in partial responders at 0.1-3.0 mg/kg ranked among the lowest.

The source was CD4+ or CD8+ T cells sorted from blood, collected in a trial of the OX40 agonist ivuxolimab. This rearrangement joins TRBV2 to TRBJ1-3; tentatively, D is TRBD1 (5 bases). This TCR derives from an adult with an advanced solid tumor such as melanoma, head and neck, liver or kidney cancer. This chain's CDR3 is CASTGQTVSGNTIYF. For the CDR3, the DNA is TGTGCCAGCACCGGCCAGACAGTCTCTGGAAACACCATATATTTT.